The clone carrying this TCR beta chain was recorded once. Antigen unknown. The germline V gene has CDR1 ENHRY and CDR2 SYGVKD. V gave up 5 bases and J gave up 0 bases, with 10 bases separating them. This CDR3 has 14 residues. Only in-frame clones appear in the TCRdb table, and some are missing; sequencing was by immunoSEQ multiplex PCR. The repertoire holds 45,000 to 65,000 clones, with around 80% as singletons. This entry is derived from a study of early stage breast cancer tumors. The wider study: Eight ER+/PR+/HER2- tumors were invasive ductal; a few were invasive lobular. Study-level points and caveats: Tumors had roughly 2.4-fold higher T cell density and higher clonality than adjacent normal breast tissue.

The source material was blood. The source of this sequence is a person in their forties with breast cancer. This chain joins TRBV10-3 and TRBJ1-2; D call uncertain. In DNA, the CDR3 is TGTGCCATCAGTCTTGGCCGGGCTAACTATGGCTACACCTTC. Its protein product is CAISLGRANYGYTF.